This is a list of T cell receptor beta chains from one sample in a study of cytomegalovirus exposure and HLA in healthy donors. Some clones are missing from TCRdb's copy, which holds only in-frame ones; the method was immunoSEQ multiplex PCR. The sample records about 80,000 clones, roughly 76% being singletons. Sequencing was performed on PBMCs. The receptor source for this set is a woman aged 40 to 55 in good health and CMV-seronegative. CDR3s leave out the opening cysteine and the closing phenylalanine or tryptophan.

V: TRBV28; length: 12; CDR3: ASSTLAGGDTQY
V: TRBV7-3; length: 13; CDR3: ASSLASWLTDTQY
V: TRBV4-3; length: 15; CDR3: ASSQGSAGGSRDTQY
V: TRBV5-5; length: 15; CDR3: ASSLTSGGSNTGELF
V: TRBV10-3; length: 12; CDR3: AISESDGGDEQF
V: TRBV4-3; length: 13; CDR3: ASSQDRGTYNEQF
V: TRBV27; length: 12; CDR3: ASRQAGGQETQY
V: TRBV7-9; length: 12; CDR3: ASSLDSRTGELF
V: TRBV6-1; length: 12; CDR3: ASMNRGLAHEQF
V: TRBV5-1; length: 15; CDR3: ASSLGPTGQTPYEQY
V: TRBV10-1; length: 16; CDR3: ASTTPGQGPIANYGYT
V: TRBV5-1; length: 13; CDR3: ASSLADRVGPEAF
V: TRBV10-3; length: 15; CDR3: AISERDGGVSNQPQH
V: TRBV28; length: 10; CDR3: ATQRDSYEQY
V: TRBV5-6; length: 13; CDR3: ASSPTGASNQPQH
V: TRBV28; length: 13; CDR3: ASSIPDRGNYGYT
V: TRBV5-5; length: 14; CDR3: ASSFTGALSNQPQH